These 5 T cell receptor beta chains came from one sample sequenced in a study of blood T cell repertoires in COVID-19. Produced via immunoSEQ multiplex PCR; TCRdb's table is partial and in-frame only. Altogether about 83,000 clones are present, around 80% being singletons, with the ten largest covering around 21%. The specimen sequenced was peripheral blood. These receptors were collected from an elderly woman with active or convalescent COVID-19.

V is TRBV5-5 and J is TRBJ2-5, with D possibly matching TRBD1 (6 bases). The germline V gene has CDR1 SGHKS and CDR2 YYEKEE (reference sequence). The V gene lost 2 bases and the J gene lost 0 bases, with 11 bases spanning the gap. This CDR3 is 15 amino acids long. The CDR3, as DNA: TGTGCCAGCAGCTTAGAGGGGGTGTACCAAGAGACCCAGTACTTC. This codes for CASSLEGVYQETQYF.

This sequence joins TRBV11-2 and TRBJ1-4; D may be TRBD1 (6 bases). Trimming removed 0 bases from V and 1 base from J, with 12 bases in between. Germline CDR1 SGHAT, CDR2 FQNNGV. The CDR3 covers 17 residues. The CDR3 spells CASSLDIAQGTNEKLFF. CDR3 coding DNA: TGTGCCAGCAGCTTAGATATCGCACAGGGAACTAATGAAAAACTGTTTTTT.

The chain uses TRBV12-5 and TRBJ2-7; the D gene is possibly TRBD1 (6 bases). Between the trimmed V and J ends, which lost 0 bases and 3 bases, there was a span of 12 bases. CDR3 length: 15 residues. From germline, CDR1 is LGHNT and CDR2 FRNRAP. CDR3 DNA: TGTGCTAGTGGTTTGGTAAGGGCCAGGGGCTACGAGCAGTACTTC. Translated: CASGLVRARGYEQYF.

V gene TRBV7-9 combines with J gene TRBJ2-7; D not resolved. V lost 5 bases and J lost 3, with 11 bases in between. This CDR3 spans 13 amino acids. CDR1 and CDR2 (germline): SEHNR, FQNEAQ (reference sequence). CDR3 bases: TGTGCCAGCAGCCCCCGGGTTGGCTACGAGCAGTACTTC. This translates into CASSPRVGYEQYF.

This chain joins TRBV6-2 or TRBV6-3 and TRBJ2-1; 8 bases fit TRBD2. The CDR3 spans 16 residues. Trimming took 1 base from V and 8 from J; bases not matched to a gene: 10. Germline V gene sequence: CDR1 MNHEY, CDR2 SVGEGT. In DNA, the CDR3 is TGTGCCAGCAGTTACTACGGCGGGGGGTCCGGCTATGAGCAGTTCTTC. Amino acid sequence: CASSYYGGGSGYEQFF.